This TCR beta chain was captured by sequencing in a study of blood T cell repertoires in COVID-19 (dated by TCRdb to between 2020 and 2021). Study-wide context: The collaborator samples originated in the United States, Italy and Spain and spanned the acute and convalescent phases of COVID-19. The material from the prospective study consisted of cDNA or gDNA derived from T cells, B-cell-depleted T cells, or PBMCs. Subjects who had been exposed to COVID-19, were actively infected with it, or had recovered from it provided the deeply sampled blood TCRbeta repertoires that made up the dataset. The repertoires were made available in a free public database intended to serve as a resource for research on the immune response to SARS-CoV-2. Samples came from the ongoing ImmuneRACE study (first 160 participants) plus 1,254 subjects from 6 global collaborators. Sample metadata almost always included a de-identified subject ID, COVID-19 status, age in years and sex. Where available, HLA class I and class II types were obtained from metadata supplied by the sample provider rather than from assay-based typing.

The germline V gene sets CDR1 to LGHNA and CDR2 to YSLEER. V is cut back by 2 bases and J by 8 bases, with 4 bases in the junction unmatched. Measured from the cysteine to the phenylalanine, the CDR3 is 15 residues long. Only CDR3 DNA is held: 45 bases, read in frame from base 1. TCRbeta CDR3 regions were amplified from genomic DNA by means of the immunoSEQ Assay, a bias-controlled multiplex PCR. The authors processed their data as follows. Nucleated cell counts per sample were estimated from amplification of reference gene primers within the assay. Sequence reads were collapsed and filtered to measure the absolute abundance of every unique TCRbeta CDR3 rearrangement. For each sample, productive Simpson clonality was calculated as the square root of Simpson's diversity index across productive rearrangements. TCRdb mirrors the immuneACCESS table, restricted to in-frame sequences. Some clones are absent from its copies; in checked studies, under half trace to an unresolved V gene, and the reason for the others is unknown. That table supplies the V and J calls and clone size; D and trimming were determined from the DNA. Recorded for this sample are around 500,000 clones; roughly 88% of them occurred a single time. The top ten constitute roughly 3.1% of the sample.

Broad study findings and their caveats: The quantity of clinical and demographic metadata differed by source and by participant and was supplied without curation.

Remarks on this clone: There is no known antigen for this receptor. No clone much larger than this one lies a single base away; base qualities are absent.

Whole blood was collected in K2EDTA tubes by collaborating institutions according to the institutions' own protocols. For TCRbeta analysis, collaborators shipped samples as frozen whole blood, isolated PBMCs, or DNA extracted from either of those sample types. This clonotype was obtained from a human donor in a cohort sampled during active COVID-19. Sequenced sample: peripheral blood. The receptor chain draws on TRBV4-3 and TRBJ1-4; TRBD1 agrees with 11 junctional bases. The encoded CDR3 is CASSQSDRGREKLFF. The DNA is TGCGCCAGCAGCCAATCGGACAGGGGGCGAGAAAAACTGTTTTTT.